Presented here are 32 T cell receptor beta chains from one specimen sequenced in a study of blood T cell repertoires in COVID-19. Libraries were prepared by immunoSEQ multiplex PCR; TCRdb keeps only in-frame clonotypes and omits some of them. This table has under 250,000 clones, 80% to 95% appearing once. The material sequenced was peripheral blood. Source of these receptors: a man between 60 and 70 years old with COVID-19, enrolled during active disease.

This clone occurred a few times. V gene TRBV6-5 combines with J gene TRBJ2-3, with 11 bases fitting TRBD2. The trim removed 8 bases at V and 3 bases at J, leaving 7 bases unmatched. The CDR3 contains 15 residues. Looked up from germline, CDR1 is MNHEY and CDR2 is SVGAGI. The CDR3 is CASRLAGGQTDTQYF. The CDR3 DNA sequence: TGTGCCAGCCGATTAGCGGGAGGGCAAACAGATACGCAGTATTTT.

The chain employs TRBV18 and TRBJ2-2; 11 nucleotides match TRBD1. Trimming at V came to 3 bases and at J to 6 bases, leaving 9 bases not matched to a gene. From germline, CDR1 is KGHSH and CDR2 LQKENI. The CDR3 length is 17 residues. CDR3 amino acids: CASSPRTGGMKAGELFF. DNA for the CDR3: TGTGCCAGCTCACCTCGGACAGGGGGCATGAAGGCCGGGGAGCTGTTTTTT.

There are a few counts of this clone. The chain is built from TRBV10-2 and TRBJ1-5; D is uncertain. This CDR3 has 17 amino acids. Trimming pared 0 bases from V and 3 bases from J, leaving 15 bases between. Per germline, CDR1 WSHSY and CDR2 SAAADI. The DNA for the CDR3 is TGCGCCAGCAGTGAGTCAGGGCAGGCGGGGAACAATCAGCCCCAGCATTTT. Amino acids: CASSESGQAGNNQPQHF.

This chain connects TRBV6-5 to TRBJ2-2; 9 bases are a match to TRBD1. Germline loops: CDR1 MNHEY, CDR2 SVGAGI. V was clipped by 2 bases and J by 5 bases; unmatched bases: 3. This CDR3 is 15 amino acids long. CDR3 amino acids: CASSYGTGYTGELFF. The DNA of the CDR3 is TGTGCCAGCAGTTACGGGACAGGGTATACCGGGGAGCTGTTTTTT.

The V call is TRBV5-1, the J call TRBJ1-3; 9 nucleotides line up with TRBD1. Germline V gene lookup returns CDR1 SGHRS and CDR2 YFSETQ. The length of the CDR3 is 15 residues. Losses at the gene ends were 3 bases for V and 0 bases for J; bases not matched to a gene: 1. The CDR3 loop is CASSSTGGSGNTIYF. In DNA form, the CDR3 reads TGCGCCAGCAGCTCGACAGGGGGCTCTGGAAACACCATATATTTT. The full variable domain, completed using reference TRBV5-1 and TRBJ1-3, is KAGVTQTPRYLIKTRGQQVTLSCSPISGHRSVSWYQQTPGQGLQFLFEYFSETQRNKGNFPGRFSGRQFSNSRSEMNVSTLELGDSALYLCASSSTGGSGNTIYFGEGSWLTVV.

The chain carries TRBV7-2 and TRBJ2-1; possibly TRBD2 for D (6 bases). Germline CDR1 reads SGHTA; CDR2 reads FQGNSA. The CDR3 is made up of 13 amino acids. V was pared by 3 bases and J by 10 bases, with 13 bases between. The DNA of the CDR3 is TGTGCCAGCAGCTTCCTGGGAGGAGCCGAGCAGTTCTTC. Protein: CASSFLGGAEQFF.

This chain links TRBV12-2 with TRBJ2-1; TRBD2, the D gene given by the table, was not confirmed from the DNA. TRBV12-2 is flagged as a pseudogene. This CDR3 comprises 12 residues. CDR3 sequence reads: CASRLGGNEQFF. CDR3 bases: TGTGCAAGTCGCTTGGGAGGAAATGAGCAGTTCTTC.

The rearrangement joins TRBV5-1 to TRBJ2-5, with D possibly matching TRBD2 (5 bases). V lost 4 bases to trimming and J lost 3 bases, with 10 bases between them. This CDR3 is built from 13 residues. The germline gives CDR1 SGHRS, CDR2 YFSETQ. The CDR3 nucleotides read TGCGCCAGCAGCCTCCCCGGGGAAGAGACCCAGTACTTC. Translated, it gives CASSLPGEETQYF. The full variable domain, rest sourced from reference TRBV5-1 and TRBJ2-5, is KAGVTQTPRYLIKTRGQQVTLSCSPISGHRSVSWYQQTPGQGLQFLFEYFSETQRNKGNFPGRFSGRQFSNSRSEMNVSTLELGDSALYLCASSLPGEETQYFGPGTRLLVL.

The chain is built from TRBV25-1 and TRBJ1-6, with TRBD1 matching 9 bases. From germline, CDR1 is MGHDK and CDR2 SYGVNS. V was clipped by 6 bases and J by 0 bases; unmatched bases: 9. The length of the CDR3 is 18 residues. For the CDR3, the DNA is TGTGCCAGCAGGGACCTCACGACAGGGGGCTCCTATAATTCACCCCTCCACTTT. This translates into CASRDLTTGGSYNSPLHF.

The chain joins TRBV3-1 (or the pseudogene TRBV3-2) to TRBJ2-1; D may be TRBD2 (6 bases). The CDR3 sequence is 16 residues long. Germline V gene lookup returns CDR1 LGHDT and CDR2 YNNKEL (reference sequence). V lost 3 bases and J 4 bases, leaving 16 bases between the germline ends. The CDR3 protein is CASSHWRGTTYNEQFF. The CDR3 coding sequence is TGTGCCAGCAGCCACTGGAGGGGAACGACTTACAATGAGCAGTTCTTC.

The V call is TRBV27, the J call TRBJ1-5, with D uncertain. The CDR3 runs to 14 residues. Germline CDR1 and CDR2: MNHEY and SMNVEV (reference sequence). V was shortened by 3 bases and J by 4 bases, with 10 bases between the two germline ends. The CDR3 loop is CASSFRSGNQPQHF. The CDR3 DNA reads TGTGCCAGCAGTTTCCGCAGTGGTAATCAGCCCCAGCATTTT.

In the case of this clone: This specimen includes other DNA sequences encoding the same CDR3. The chain employs TRBV3-1 (or the pseudogene TRBV3-2) and TRBJ1-1; TRBD1 agrees at 7 bases. With V trimmed by 4 bases and J by 1 base, 3 bases remained unmatched. Germline lookup yields CDR1 LGHDT and CDR2 YNNKEL (reference sequence). CDR3 length: 14 residues. The CDR3 DNA is TGTGCCAGCAGCCGAGGGGGCTCGAACACTGAAGCTTTCTTT. Its protein is CASSRGGSNTEAFF.

This clone was detected a few times. The J gene is TRBJ2-1, the V gene TRBV4-1; TRBD2 matches at 11 bases. This CDR3 has 19 amino acids. The junction had 10 bases not matched to a gene; V was cut back by 1 base and J by 2 bases. Germline V gene lookup returns CDR1 MGHRA and CDR2 YSYEKL. The CDR3 loop reads CASSQGLAGGGRAYNEQFF. CDR3 nucleotides: TGCGCCAGCAGCCAAGGCCTAGCGGGGGGCGGACGAGCCTACAATGAGCAGTTCTTC.

The chain uses TRBV28 and TRBJ2-2; 8 nucleotides line up with TRBD1. CDR1 is MDHEN and CDR2 is SYDVKM in the germline V gene. The V gene end was trimmed by 5 bases and the J gene end by 8 bases; junction bases not matched to a gene: 10. CDR3 length equals 15 residues. The CDR3 DNA follows: TGTGCCAGCAGTGCCGGACAGGGCATCACAGGGGAGCTGTTTTTT. It yields the protein CASSAGQGITGELFF.

V usage is TRBV27 and J usage is TRBJ2-7, with 12 positions matching TRBD2. The J segment lost 5 bases and the V segment lost 9 bases, leaving 11 bases of the junction unmatched. Germline CDR1 MNHEY, CDR2 SMNVEV (reference sequence). The CDR3 is 15 residues long. The CDR3 here is CASSPSGRASNEQYF. The CDR3 bases are TGTGCCAGTTCGCCTAGCGGGAGGGCATCCAACGAGCAGTACTTC.

The V and J genes are TRBV19 and TRBJ2-7, with D perhaps TRBD2 (5 bases). V was trimmed by 4 bases and J by 0 bases, leaving 7 bases between them. Germline lookup yields CDR1 LNHDA and CDR2 SQIVND (reference sequence). The CDR3 runs 13 residues. CDR3 coding DNA: TGTGCCAGTAGTACTGGGAGCTCCTACGAGCAGTACTTC. This codes for CASSTGSSYEQYF. Combining the CDR3 with reference TRBV19 and TRBJ2-7 gives the whole variable domain DGGITQSPKYLFRKEGQNVTLSCEQNLNHDAMYWYRQDPGQGLRLIYYSQIVNDFQKGDIAEGYSVSREKKESFPLTVTSAQKNPTAFYLCASSTGSSYEQYFGPGTRLTVT.

The chain links TRBV30 to TRBJ2-3; D is perhaps TRBD2 (6 bases). There are 11 residues in the CDR3. Germline V gives CDR1 GTSNPN, CDR2 SVGIG (reference sequence). V lost 0 bases and J 8 bases, leaving 6 bases between the germline ends. CDR3: CAWSVRGTQYF. The CDR3 bases are TGTGCCTGGAGTGTGCGGGGTACGCAGTATTTT.

This sequence joins TRBV6-2 or TRBV6-3 and TRBJ2-1; maybe TRBD1 (6 bases). CDR3 size: 15 residues. V dropped 2 bases and J dropped 4 bases, with 12 bases sitting between them. Germline CDR1 reads MNHEY; CDR2 reads SVGEGT. The DNA of the CDR3 is TGTGCCAGCAGTTACGGGGGCGTTCGGTACAATGAGCAGTTCTTC. It codes for CASSYGGVRYNEQFF.

J is TRBJ1-1 and V is TRBV7-9; maybe TRBD1 (5 bases). CDR1 and CDR2 from the germline V gene are SEHNR and FQNEAQ (reference sequence). V lost 2 bases and J 1 base, leaving 14 bases between the germline ends. The CDR3 loop spans 16 amino acids. Here the CDR3 DNA reads TGTGCCAGCAGCTTATCCAGGGTTTCGGGGAACACTGAAGCTTTCTTT. The encoded protein is CASSLSRVSGNTEAFF.

The rearrangement links TRBV30 to TRBJ1-5; the match to TRBD1 covers 8 bases. Germline CDR1 and CDR2: GTSNPN and SVGIG (reference sequence). CDR3 size: 15 residues. V was pared by 0 bases and J by 7 bases, with 8 bases of the junction left unmatched. Here the CDR3 DNA reads TGTGCCTGGAGTGTCGCAGGGGGCGCGTGCCAGCCCCAGCATTTT. Its translation: CAWSVAGGACQPQHF.

The V gene is TRBV5-5, the J gene TRBJ1-5; tentative D call: TRBD1 (6 bases). The CDR3 extends over 13 amino acids. The germline V gene has CDR1 SGHKS and CDR2 YYEKEE (reference sequence). V was clipped by 4 bases and J by 5 bases, with 10 bases between them. As DNA, the CDR3 is TGTGCCAGCAGCGGGCAGGGGTATCAGCCCCAGCATTTT. Its translation: CASSGQGYQPQHF.

This sequence joins TRBV3-1 (or the pseudogene TRBV3-2) and TRBJ2-1, with unresolved D. The CDR3 contains 13 residues. V shed 4 bases and J shed 5 bases, with 9 bases lying between them. Germline V CDR1 and CDR2: LGHDT, YNNKEL (reference sequence). The CDR3 DNA sequence: TGTGCCAGCAGCCCCCGCCCTAACAATGAGCAGTTCTTC. Protein sequence: CASSPRPNNEQFF.

This CDR3 is CASSYSGSPSNYGYTF. CDR3 coding DNA: TGTGCCAGCAGTTACTCGGGCAGCCCCTCTAACTATGGCTACACCTTC. This chain connects TRBV6-5 to TRBJ1-2; unclear D gene. CDR1 and CDR2 from the germline V gene are MNHEY and SVGAGI. The CDR3 consists of 16 residues. Trimming took off 0 bases at V and 0 bases at J, with 11 bases between the two ends.

In this sample, this clone turned up once. This chain uses TRBV5-1 with TRBJ1-3; D is perhaps TRBD1 (6 bases). V was trimmed by 4 bases and J by 0 bases, leaving 11 bases between them. This CDR3 has 15 amino acids. The germline gives CDR1 SGHRS, CDR2 YFSETQ. CDR3 bases: TGCGCCAGCAGCCAAGGACAGCTCTCTGGAAACACCATATATTTT. Its translation is CASSQGQLSGNTIYF.

The J gene is TRBJ1-5, the V gene TRBV5-1; TRBD1 matches at 7 bases. The trim removed 3 bases at V and 3 bases at J, leaving 6 bases unmatched. The CDR3 loop spans 15 amino acids. Germline V gives CDR1 SGHRS, CDR2 YFSETQ. The CDR3 is CASSSTGSPNQPQHF. The CDR3 DNA reads TGCGCCAGCAGCTCGACAGGGTCCCCCAATCAGCCCCAGCATTTT.

V gene TRBV12-3 or TRBV12-4 combines with J gene TRBJ1-2, with a possible D match to TRBD1 (5 bases). The CDR3 is 13 residues long. V lost 6 bases to trimming and J lost 4 bases, with 12 bases between them. CDR3 sequence reads: CASRPTEVYGYTF. CDR3 nucleotides: TGTGCCAGCAGACCGACAGAAGTCTATGGCTACACCTTC.

This clone was observed a few times. The chain carries TRBV5-1 and TRBJ1-2; 7 bases align to TRBD1. From germline, CDR1 is SGHRS and CDR2 YFSETQ. The CDR3 totals 15 residues. The trim removed 4 bases at V and 3 bases at J, leaving 9 bases unmatched. CDR3 in amino acids: CASSRREQGYYGYTF. In DNA form, the CDR3 reads TGCGCCAGCAGCAGACGCGAACAGGGGTACTATGGCTACACCTTC.

The rearrangement links TRBV15 to TRBJ1-5, with D perhaps TRBD1 (6 bases). V lost 3 bases, J lost 3 bases, and 12 bases lay in between. From germline, CDR1 is LNHNV and CDR2 YYDKDF (reference sequence). The CDR3 runs 15 residues. The CDR3 loop is CATSSTGTFNQPQHF. The CDR3 coding sequence is TGTGCCACCAGCAGCACCGGGACATTCAATCAGCCCCAGCATTTT.

The chain has TRBV9 and TRBJ2-2; tentative D call: TRBD1 (5 bases). V was pared by 3 bases and J by 7 bases, with 16 bases between. The CDR3 is made up of 15 amino acids. The V gene's germline CDR1 is SGDLS and CDR2 YYNGEE. DNA of the CDR3: TGTGCCAGCAGCGCAAAAGGGGTGTTGGACGGGGAGCTGTTTTTT. This encodes CASSAKGVLDGELFF.

This chain uses TRBV3-1 (or the pseudogene TRBV3-2) with TRBJ2-7; 9 nucleotides agree with TRBD2. Trimming cost V 1 base and J 5 bases; bases outside gene matches: 12. CDR3 size: 17 residues. Germline V gene lookup returns CDR1 LGHDT and CDR2 YNNKEL (reference sequence). This chain's CDR3 is CASSQAALGTSSNEQYF. The CDR3 coding sequence is TGTGCCAGCAGCCAAGCAGCCCTCGGGACTAGCAGTAACGAGCAGTACTTC.

The rearrangement links TRBV4-3 to TRBJ2-2, with D unclear. Germline V CDR1 and CDR2: LGHNA, YSLEER. This CDR3 contains 16 residues. The germline V and J ends were trimmed by 0 bases and 5 bases, with 13 bases remaining between them. CDR3: CASSQDFTPRTGELFF. As DNA, the CDR3 is TGCGCCAGCAGCCAAGATTTCACTCCGAGGACCGGGGAGCTGTTTTTT.

The chain couples TRBV21-1 to TRBJ1-5; no DNA check was done on the table's D call, TRBD1. TRBV21-1 is a listed pseudogene. The CDR3 has 19 amino acids. This CDR3 is CASSARPGQGVYSNQPQHF. As DNA, the CDR3 is TGTGCCAGCAGCGCGAGACCGGGACAGGGAGTTTATAGCAATCAGCCCCAGCATTTT.